This T cell receptor beta chain came from a study of blood T cell repertoires in COVID-19. Background on the study: PBMCs, B-cell-depleted T cells, or T cells provided the cDNA or gDNA that made up the material.

Looked up from germline, CDR1 is SQVTM and CDR2 is ANQGSEA. With V trimmed by 7 bases and J by 7 bases, 2 bases remained unmatched. This CDR3 has 11 amino acids. Authors' analysis steps: The assay estimated nucleated cells by amplifying reference gene primers. TCRdb's copy holds only in-frame clones and misses some; the assay was immunoSEQ multiplex PCR. From that table come the V and J calls and clone size; the DNA was used to work out D and trimming. The sample lists 100,000 to 150,000 clones; about 85% were seen once. V and J are TRBV29-1 and TRBJ1-4, with 8 positions matching TRBD1. The sequence was obtained from a woman of 80 years or more with acute or convalescent COVID-19. The sequencing sample was made of peripheral blood. CDR3 sequence reads: CSAGTGEKLFF. In DNA, the CDR3 is TGCAGCGCTGGGACAGGTGAAAAACTGTTTTTT.